This passage covers 23 T cell receptor beta chains from one sample sequenced in a study of T cells in localized non-small cell lung cancer. Using immunoSEQ multiplex PCR, the repertoire was profiled, and TCRdb retains in-frame clones only, with some absent. The data hold nearly 25,000 clones, with 92% observed a single time. The sample was peripheral blood, taken before any cancer treatment. The receptor source for this set is a man aged 40 to 69 with stage III squamous cell lung carcinoma.

The table lists this clone with a count of one. The J gene is TRBJ2-7, the V gene TRBV4-3; 11 positions match TRBD2. The CDR3 contains 15 residues. Trimming took 4 bases from V and 0 from J; bases not matched to a gene: 2. The V gene's germline CDR1 is LGHNA and CDR2 YSLEER. The CDR3 DNA is TGCGCCAGCAGCCGCGGGACTAGCGGCTCCTACGAGCAGTACTTC. Its protein is CASSRGTSGSYEQYF.

V is TRBV9 and J is TRBJ1-1; no firm D call. The CDR3 runs to 14 residues. CDR1 is SGDLS, CDR2 YYNGEE, per germline. V lost 4 bases and J lost 6, with 16 bases in between. The CDR3, as DNA: TGTGCCAGCAGCAAGAGACCCCAGGTGGCTGAAGCTTTCTTT. Translation: CASSKRPQVAEAFF.

The chain employs TRBV18 and TRBJ2-3, with TRBD2 identical over 10 bases. V lost 3 bases and J lost 1; bases outside the gene matches: 1. Germline V lookup: CDR1 KGHSH, CDR2 LQKENI. This CDR3 contains 15 residues. CDR3 region: CASSPGTSGTDTQYF. DNA of the CDR3: TGTGCCAGCTCACCGGGGACTAGCGGCACAGATACGCAGTATTTT. The entire variable domain, with the rest obtained from reference TRBV18 and TRBJ2-3, is as follows: NAGVMQNPRHLVRRRGQEARLRCSPMKGHSHVYWYRQLPEEGLKFMVYLQKENIIDESGMPKERFSAEFPKEGPSILRIQQVVRGDSAAYFCASSPGTSGTDTQYFGPGTRLTVL.

The genes are TRBV29-1 and TRBJ2-7; the D is unclear. V lost 4 bases to trimming and J lost 1 base, with 11 bases between them. Germline loops: CDR1 SQVTM, CDR2 ANQGSEA. This CDR3 has 13 amino acids. The CDR3 coding sequence is TGCAGCGTTGCCTCCGCAGTTTCCTACGAGCAGTACTTC. This encodes CSVASAVSYEQYF.

This rearrangement joins TRBV7-2 to TRBJ1-5; 7 nucleotides line up with TRBD1. The germline V gene has CDR1 SGHTA and CDR2 FQGNSA. The V and J ends lost 4 bases and 4 bases, in that order; junction bases with no gene match: 10. This CDR3 is built from 16 residues. The CDR3 region has the DNA TGTGCCAGCAGCTCCACCGGGACAGCAAGGAATCAGCCCCAGCATTTT. Translation gives CASSSTGTARNQPQHF.

This chain joins TRBV28 and TRBJ2-5; D ambiguous. Germline V gene data show CDR1 as MDHEN and CDR2 as SYDVKM. The V gene lost 2 bases and the J gene lost 7 bases, with 11 bases spanning the gap. The CDR3 is 13 residues long. The CDR3 spells CASSLQESGTQYF. CDR3 nucleotides: TGTGCCAGCAGTTTACAGGAGAGTGGGACCCAGTACTTC.

This chain links TRBV5-1 with TRBJ2-1, with 7 bases fitting TRBD1. CDR1 is SGHRS and CDR2 is YFSETQ in the germline V gene. The CDR3 has 15 residues. The J segment lost 3 bases and the V segment lost 0 bases, leaving 3 bases of the junction unmatched. The CDR3 bases are TGCGCCAGCAGCTTGGAAGGGACAGTCTACAATGAGCAGTTCTTC. Amino acids: CASSLEGTVYNEQFF.

The gene calls are TRBV5-1 and TRBJ2-3, with D tentatively TRBD1 (5 bases). CDR3 size: 14 residues. Looked up from germline, CDR1 is SGHRS and CDR2 is YFSETQ. V was clipped by 4 bases and J by 2 bases, with 11 bases between them. CDR3 coding DNA: TGCGCCAGCAGCGCAGGGATCTCCACAGATACGCAGTATTTT. As protein: CASSAGISTDTQYF.

This clone has a single count. The rearrangement links TRBV28 to TRBJ2-1; 12 nucleotides match TRBD2. The CDR3 covers 15 residues. CDR1 is MDHEN, CDR2 SYDVKM, per germline. Trimming removed 6 bases from V and 4 bases from J; junction bases left unmatched: 4. CDR3 nucleotides: TGTGCCAGCAGCCCTACTAGCGGGGGGTACAATGAGCAGTTCTTC. Protein: CASSPTSGGYNEQFF.

This clone showed up just a few times. The V and J genes are TRBV5-1 and TRBJ1-1, with TRBD1 matching 8 bases. This CDR3 region has 14 residues. Germline assignment: CDR1 SGHRS and CDR2 YFSETQ. V was pared by 3 bases and J by 1 base, with 2 bases of the junction left unmatched. Written as DNA, the CDR3 is TGCGCCAGCAGCTGGACAGGGCCGAACACTGAAGCTTTCTTT. Encoded protein: CASSWTGPNTEAFF.

The gene calls are TRBV6-5 and TRBJ1-2, with 7 bases aligning to TRBD1. The germline V gene encodes CDR1 MNHEY and CDR2 SVGAGI. The ends lost 5 bases at V and 4 bases at J; junction bases unmatched: 7. The CDR3 consists of 14 residues. The CDR3, as DNA: TGTGCCAGCAGTGCTGGACAGGACCTCTATGGCTACACCTTC. Translation gives CASSAGQDLYGYTF.

This clone occurred a few times. CDR3 coding DNA: TGCGCCAGCAGCCAAGTAAGGGATCAGCCCCAGCATTTT. This codes for CASSQVRDQPQHF. The rearrangement joins TRBV4-3 to TRBJ1-5; unclear D gene. The germline gives CDR1 LGHNA, CDR2 YSLEER. The V end was cut by 1 base, the J end by 5 bases, with 6 bases between. The CDR3 has 13 amino acids.

The chain couples TRBV27 to TRBJ1-2; no definite D call. The CDR3 consists of 13 residues. Trimming removed 8 bases from V and 6 bases from J, with 16 bases in between. Germline V gives CDR1 MNHEY, CDR2 SMNVEV (reference sequence). The CDR3 region has the DNA TGTGCCAGCTGGACTAGTGGGCGACATGGCTACACCTTC. This codes for CASWTSGRHGYTF.

The chain is built from TRBV6-4 and TRBJ2-3, with D tentatively TRBD2 (9 bases). With 5 bases removed from V and 4 bases from J, the gap between germline ends came to 25 bases. CDR1 MRHNA and CDR2 SNTAGT come from the germline V gene. The CDR3 is 18 amino acids. The CDR3 nucleotides read TGTGCCAGCAGTAGAGGACAGGGTGGCGGGAGGGCCCCAGATACGCAGTATTTT. Translating gives CASSRGQGGGRAPDTQYF.

This clone was detected only once. The chain combines TRBV28 with TRBJ1-3; D is unresolved. Per the germline V gene, CDR1 is MDHEN and CDR2 is SYDVKM. Trimming cost V 3 bases and J 0 bases, with 9 bases left between them. The CDR3 totals 15 residues. CDR3 region: CASSFVVGSGNTIYF. In DNA, the CDR3 is TGTGCCAGCAGTTTCGTGGTTGGCTCTGGAAACACCATATATTTT. Together with reference TRBV28 and TRBJ1-3, the CDR3 gives the full variable domain: DVKVTQSSRYLVKRTGEKVFLECVQDMDHENMFWYRQDPGLGLRLIYFSYDVKMKEKGDIPEGYSVSREKKERFSLILESASTNQTSMYLCASSFVVGSGNTIYFGEGSWLTVV.

The chain employs TRBV19 and TRBJ2-3; D perhaps matches TRBD2 (5 bases). V lost 5 bases and J 2 bases, leaving 14 bases between the germline ends. The CDR3 sequence is 15 residues long. Germline lookup yields CDR1 LNHDA and CDR2 SQIVND (reference sequence). CDR3 protein: CASSPGETITDTQYF. Written as DNA, the CDR3 is TGTGCCAGTAGTCCTGGGGAGACGATCACAGATACGCAGTATTTT.

The rearrangement uses TRBV9 and TRBJ2-1; TRBD2 might be the D (5 bases). V was pared by 7 bases and J by 4 bases, with 15 bases between. The germline CDR1 and CDR2 sequences are SGDLS and YYNGEE. The CDR3 extends over 14 amino acids. Here the CDR3 DNA reads TGTGCCAGCTCAGAGACTAATAATTACAATGAGCAGTTCTTC. This translates into CASSETNNYNEQFF.

V is TRBV9 and J is TRBJ2-5, with 13 positions matching TRBD2. CDR3 size: 18 residues. Germline V gives CDR1 SGDLS, CDR2 YYNGEE. The trim removed 0 bases at V and 4 bases at J, leaving 9 bases unmatched. CDR3 sequence: CASSVAPGLAGVRETQYF. In nucleotides, the CDR3 is TGTGCCAGCAGCGTAGCCCCTGGACTAGCGGGAGTGAGAGAGACCCAGTACTTC.

J is TRBJ2-5 and V is TRBV7-2, with 7 positions matching TRBD2. In germline, CDR1 is SGHTA, CDR2 FQGNSA. The trim removed 5 bases at V and 2 bases at J, leaving 5 bases unmatched. The CDR3 contains 14 residues. CDR3 protein: CASSRTSAQETQYF. CDR3 nucleotides: TGTGCCAGCAGCCGCACTAGCGCACAAGAGACCCAGTACTTC.

This chain connects TRBV29-1 to TRBJ2-3; D is perhaps TRBD1 (6 bases). CDR1 is SQVTM, CDR2 ANQGSEA, per germline. The CDR3 extends over 13 amino acids. Between the trimmed V and J ends, which lost 4 bases and 2 bases, there was a span of 10 bases. Here the CDR3 DNA reads TGCAGCGTTGGCAGGGGAGCCACAGATACGCAGTATTTT. Protein sequence: CSVGRGATDTQYF.

The rearrangement uses TRBV5-8 and TRBJ2-1; D remains ambiguous. V was cut by 1 base and J by 8 bases, with 16 bases left in between. There are 15 residues in the CDR3. The V gene's germline CDR1 is SGHTS and CDR2 YDEGEE. As DNA, the CDR3 is TGTGCCAGCAGCTTGTCCCAGGCTATTCTCCATGAGCAGTTCTTC. Protein sequence: CASSLSQAILHEQFF.

This clone was recorded only once. The chain combines TRBV7-2 with TRBJ2-4; D could derive from TRBD1 or TRBD2 (5 bases each). Per germline, CDR1 SGHTA and CDR2 FQGNSA. CDR3 length: 15 amino acids. The V gene lost 9 bases and the J gene lost 3 bases, with 18 bases spanning the gap. Written as DNA, the CDR3 is TGTGCCAGTAGACGGGACGCTGCTAGCAAAAACATTCAGTACTTC. It encodes CASRRDAASKNIQYF.

The rearrangement uses TRBV7-2 and TRBJ1-5; D call uncertain. The CDR3 runs 14 residues. V lost 0 bases to trimming and J lost 1 base, with 4 bases between them. The V gene's germline CDR1 is SGHTA and CDR2 FQGNSA. The CDR3 loop reads CASSLAPSNQPQHF. CDR3 sequence (DNA): TGTGCCAGCAGCTTAGCGCCGAGCAATCAGCCCCAGCATTTT.